The sequence of this T cell receptor (beta chain) was determined in a study of blood T cell repertoires in COVID-19. The germline gives CDR1 MNHEY, CDR2 SMNVEV (reference sequence). This CDR3 is built from 13 residues. V lost 11 bases and J 7 bases, leaving 18 bases between the germline ends. Using immunoSEQ multiplex PCR, the repertoire was profiled, and TCRdb retains in-frame clones only, with some absent. The sample lists 300,000 to 450,000 clones, 88% seen once, with 0.85% to 1.3% in the top ten. The clonotype comes from a woman in her thirties who had been exposed to COVID-19. The gene calls are TRBV27 and TRBJ1-5, with D tentatively TRBD1 (5 bases). Sequencing was done on a sample of PBMCs or T cells enriched from blood (not recorded which). CDR3 region: CAVRAGVNQPQHF. The CDR3 nucleotides read TGTGCCGTACGTGCGGGGGTCAACCAGCCCCAGCATTTT.